The entry below gives a single T cell receptor (beta chain) sequence along with its context. The method was immunoSEQ multiplex PCR; TCRdb's version includes in-frame clones alone and lacks a portion of them. The sample has approximately 18,000 clones; over 75% are singletons. These data belong to a study of PD-L1 blockade in urothelial cancer. Study at large: Blood was evaluated 3 weeks (second dose) and 6 weeks after therapy began. Counts from blood samples showed a median of 141,255 T cells.

The CDR3 contains 18 residues. From germline, CDR1 is SNHLY and CDR2 FYNNEI. J was trimmed by 4 bases and V by 2 bases; bases with no gene match: 14. The time point: pretreatment peripheral blood. Patients each gave 1 to 8 samples, pretreatment and on-treatment. The gene calls are TRBV2 and TRBJ1-2; 9 bases line up with TRBD1. This TCR was recovered from a man between 65 and 85 years old with urothelial cancer. This specimen consisted of PBMCs, obtained around atezolizumab (anti-PD-L1) treatment. CDR3 in amino acids: CASSETRKSYRGLYGYTF. CDR3 DNA sequence: TGTGCCAGCAGTGAAACCCGAAAATCTTACAGGGGGCTCTATGGCTACACCTTC.